The 7 T cell receptor beta chains in this list originate from one sample, sequenced in a study of identical twins. TCRdb re-called the 5' RACE reads through MiXCR, storing one row per CDR3 protein. The sample records 550,000 to 800,000 distinct CDR3 sequences, about 7% being singletons. These sequences were also reported in another study, on yellow fever vaccine responses in identical twins.

The sequenced material came from PBMCs. These receptors all stem from a woman aged 18-30 years in good health.

The CDR3 protein is CASSLSSSGVWFF. In nucleotides, the CDR3 is TGTGCCAGCAGCTTATCATCCAGCGGCGTTTGGTTCTTC. This chain joins TRBV7-3 and TRBJ2-1; D possibly corresponds to TRBD2 (5 bases). V was shortened by 2 bases and J by 15 bases, with 17 bases between the two germline ends. Germline CDR1 reads SGHTA; CDR2 reads FQGTGA. The CDR3 has 13 residues. Filled out from reference TRBV7-3 and TRBJ2-1, the complete variable domain reads GAGVSQTPSNKVTEKGKYVELRCDPISGHTALYWYRQSLGQGPEFLIYFQGTGAADDSGLPNDRFFAVRPEGSVSTLKIQRTERGDSAVYLCASSLSSSGVWFFGPGTRLTVL.

A few counts support this clonotype. This rearrangement joins TRBV6-5 to TRBJ2-1, with 8 bases matching TRBD2. V lost 4 bases, J lost 0 bases, and 5 bases stayed unmatched. Germline CDR1 and CDR2: MNHEY and SVGAGI. The CDR3 is 16 residues long. The CDR3 reads CASSFTGTSSYNEQFF. CDR3 sequence (DNA): TGTGCCAGCAGTTTTACCGGGACTAGCTCCTACAATGAGCAGTTCTTC.

The chain is built from TRBV27 and TRBJ2-1; TRBD2 agrees at 7 bases. CDR3 length equals 16 residues. Germline assignment: CDR1 MNHEY and CDR2 SMNVEV (reference sequence). V dropped 1 base and J dropped 4; count of bases not matched to a gene: 7. The CDR3 sequence: CASSLFSSGMYNEQFF. The CDR3, as DNA: TGTGCCAGCAGTTTATTTTCCAGCGGGATGTACAATGAGCAGTTCTTC.

This clonotype was recorded many times. V usage is TRBV28 and J usage is TRBJ1-2; D not resolved. This CDR3 region has 11 residues. Germline CDR1 is MDHEN and CDR2 is SYDVKM. V gave up 3 bases and J gave up 4 bases, with 3 bases separating them. The DNA of the CDR3 is TGTGCCAGCAGTTTTACCTATGGCTACACCTTC. Translation: CASSFTYGYTF.

The genes are TRBV5-6 and TRBJ2-5; D not resolved. The length of the CDR3 is 15 residues. Germline values: CDR1 SGHDT, CDR2 YYEEEE. V lost 3 bases and J lost 2, with 14 bases in between. DNA of the CDR3: TGTGCCAGCAGCTCAATCGGAACGTATCAAGAGACCCAGTACTTC. This gives the protein CASSSIGTYQETQYF. Full variable domain (rest looked up from reference TRBV5-6 and TRBJ2-5): DAGVTQSPTHLIKTRGQQVTLRCSPKSGHDTVSWYQQALGQGPQFIFQYYEEEERQRGNFPDRFSGHQFPNYSSELNVNALLLGDSALYLCASSSIGTYQETQYFGPGTRLLVL.

A few counts support this clonotype. This rearrangement joins TRBV5-1 to TRBJ2-1; 8 nucleotides match TRBD1. With 5 bases clipped from V and 9 bases from J, the junction kept 13 bases outside the gene matches. Germline lookup yields CDR1 SGHRS and CDR2 YFSETQ. CDR3 length: 15 residues. The CDR3 DNA reads as TGCGCCAGCAGTTTAACGGGACAGGTATCACTTGAGCAGTTCTTC. Translated, it gives CASSLTGQVSLEQFF.

This clonotype appeared once. This rearrangement joins TRBV5-1 to TRBJ2-7; TRBD2 matches 11 bases. The CDR3 consists of 16 residues. V was clipped by 6 bases and J by 4 bases; unmatched bases: 12. Germline V CDR1 and CDR2: SGHRS, YFSETQ. The CDR3 spells CASNDGASGRFYEQYF. CDR3 in DNA: TGCGCCAGCAACGACGGGGCTAGCGGGAGGTTTTACGAGCAGTACTTC.